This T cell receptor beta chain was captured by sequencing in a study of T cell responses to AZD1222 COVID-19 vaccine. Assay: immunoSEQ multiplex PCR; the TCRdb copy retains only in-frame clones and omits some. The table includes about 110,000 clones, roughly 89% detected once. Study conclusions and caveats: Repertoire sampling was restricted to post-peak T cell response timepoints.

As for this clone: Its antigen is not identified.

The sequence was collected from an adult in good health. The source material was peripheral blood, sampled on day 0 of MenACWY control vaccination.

The CDR3 DNA is TGTGCCAGCAGTGCTCTCCTTTCGGGACAGGGTGTTTATGGCTACACCTTC. Encoded protein: CASSALLSGQGVYGYTF. The rearrangement links TRBV6-1 to TRBJ1-2; 9 bases match TRBD1. Germline CDR1 is MNHNS and CDR2 is SASEGT. After removal of 4 bases from V and 5 bases from J, the junction contained 14 bases not matched to a gene. The CDR3 covers 17 residues.